This entry features one TCR beta chain sequence. The antigen remains unidentified. TCRdb's copy holds only in-frame clones and misses some; the assay was immunoSEQ multiplex PCR. The data hold approximately 100,000 clones, with roughly 91% observed a single time. The CDR3 spans 19 residues. Germline V gives CDR1 MDHEN, CDR2 SYDVKM. V lost 6 bases and J lost 0; bases outside the gene matches: 15. This sample stems from a study of T cell responses to AZD1222 COVID-19 vaccine. Study summary: Pooled together were second doses at about 4 or about 12 weeks. Study outcomes and limitations: Repertoires were obtained only post-peak T cell response. Donors were mostly white British, more females; clonal diversity possibly underestimated.

The sample consisted of peripheral blood, taken on day 0 of AZD1222 vaccination. V usage is TRBV28 and J usage is TRBJ1-5; 9 nucleotides agree with TRBD1. The clonotype comes from an adult in good health. Here the CDR3 DNA reads TGTGCCAGCAGGTCCCGGGACAGGGAAATTGTTCTTAGCAATCAGCCCCAGCATTTT. Amino acid sequence: CASRSRDREIVLSNQPQHF.